This TCR beta chain derives from a study of human T cells and chemical hapten exposure. The CDR3 contains 15 residues. Germline lookup yields CDR1 SGHRS and CDR2 YFSETQ. Trimming cost V 0 bases and J 1 base, with 11 bases left between them. This sample's time point: patch test 1, 2 weeks after DPC sensitization. The treatment: therapeutic diphenylcyclopropenone sensitization with weekly scalp DPC. One entry per CDR3 protein results from TCRdb running MiXCR on the RACE reads. Of some 81,000 distinct CDR3 sequences detected, 7.5% to 9.5% appear once; the ten largest clones hold roughly 1.6%. This clonotype was counted ten times or more.

The receptor's source is a woman in her thirties with alopecia areata. Some clones in this sample may be carry-over from other donors' samples. The material sequenced was whole blood, taken in connection with sensitization to the hapten diphenylcyclopropenone (DPC). The V gene is TRBV5-1, the J gene TRBJ2-7; D call uncertain. CDR3 residues: CASSLVGVGSYEQYF. The CDR3 DNA follows: TGCGCCAGCAGCTTGGTTGGGGTGGGATCCTACGAGCAGTACTTC.